The clone carrying this T cell receptor beta chain appeared once. The antigen is not known. The data are from a study of cytomegalovirus exposure and HLA in healthy donors. Study observations and caveats: TCR beta chains associated with HLA were, in a later analysis, more clonally expanded than equally common others. According to a later analysis, donors in an Asian-associated ancestry cluster reportedly had fewer N-insertions than the roughly 640-donor mean.

The V gene lost 4 bases and the J gene lost 0 bases, with 6 bases spanning the gap. In germline, CDR1 is PRHDT, CDR2 FYEKMQ (reference sequence). CDR3 size: 13 residues. Donors showed nominal health when sampled, although they likely had unrecorded immune exposures. The PCR contained 60 Vbeta and 13 Jbeta primers. Profiling relied on immunoSEQ multiplex PCR, and the TCRdb table lists in-frame clones only, not all of them. The data show 150,000 or so clones, with under 90% seen just once and 1.9% held by the top ten. This rearrangement joins TRBV13 to TRBJ1-1; D is unresolved. The receptor was isolated from a man aged 18 to 30 in good health and CMV-seronegative. The sequencing input was PBMCs. The CDR3 here is CASSWTLNTEAFF. Here the CDR3 DNA reads TGTGCCAGCAGCTGGACTCTGAACACTGAAGCTTTCTTT.